This TCR beta chain was identified in a study of cytomegalovirus exposure and HLA in healthy donors. Findings of the study overall: In a later analysis, TCR association rates varied by HLA locus: DRB1 most, HLA-C fewest.

The PCR was carried out with 60 Vbeta primers and 13 Jbeta primers. As processed by the authors: Later analysis identified tens of millions of unique TCR beta chains, 10 million to 12 million shared. Clones were sequenced by immunoSEQ multiplex PCR, and TCRdb holds only the in-frame ones, with some missing. D and trimming come from the DNA, and the V and J calls and clone size come from that table. The sample carries approximately 290,000 clones, 75% to 85% recorded once. A note on this clone: The antigen remains unidentified.

This CDR3 has 13 residues. V gave up 5 bases and J gave up 8 bases, with 15 bases separating them. Germline CDR1 PRHDT, CDR2 FYEKMQ (reference sequence). The chain combines TRBV13 with TRBJ1-2; weak D call: TRBD1 (5 bases). The clonotype was recovered from a girl aged 2-10 years in good health and CMV-seronegative. Sequencing was carried out using PBMCs. The CDR3 loop reads CASSVFRGEGYTF. The CDR3 DNA is TGTGCCAGCAGCGTCTTCCGGGGGGAGGGCTACACCTTC.